Listed here is a single T cell receptor beta chain. Its antigen is not known. Treatment described: some 19 received Ad26.COV2.S at low or high dose, single or two shots; 5 received placebo; per-sample allocation not given. At day 63 after the first vaccine or placebo injection, samples were drawn. Assay used: immunoSEQ multiplex PCR; TCRdb lists only in-frame clones, some missing. Among some 350,000 clones listed, about 85% were seen once. This specimen belongs to a study of Ad26.COV2.S vaccination and SARS-CoV-2 variants. Study-wide context: Ad26.COV2.S shots went into the muscle once or twice, 56 days apart. Findings and limits, study-wide: Responses of spike-specific T cells (both CD8+ and CD4+) reportedly showed substantial breadth after vaccination. Recipients given vaccine exceeded placebo recipients in spike-specific TCR breadth. Vaccinees and placebo recipients showed similar non-spike TCR breadth.

The sample in question was peripheral blood, obtained in a trial of Ad26.COV2.S vaccine versus placebo. The receptor comes from a person aged 18 to 59 who received the Ad26.COV2.S COVID-19 vaccine or a placebo.

The CDR3 loop reads CSVDVLGQEQFF. CDR3 nucleotide sequence: TGCAGCGTTGACGTCTTGGGACAGGAGCAGTTCTTC. The chain combines TRBV29-1 with TRBJ2-1, with TRBD1 matching over 7 bases. Looked up from germline, CDR1 is SQVTM and CDR2 is ANQGSEA. The CDR3 loop spans 12 amino acids. V was pared by 3 bases and J by 10 bases, with 6 bases of the junction left unmatched.